Below are 15 T cell receptor beta chains sequenced from a single sample in a study of CXCR3-negative and CXCR3-positive naive CD8 T cells (dated by TCRdb to about 2019). No antigen is known for these receptors. Reads for this sample came from a NextSeq 550. The Human TCR Profiling Kit (MiLaboratory) was used to make UMI-labeled 5' RACE TRB cDNA libraries. TCRdb reprocessed the raw reads; every CDR3 protein sequence is a single record, and DNA is not supplied. The sample table includes thousands of distinct CDR3 sequences. The ten largest clonotypes hold 0.95% to 1.5% of the sample. Study-level results and caveats: Compared with CXCR3-negative naive cells, CXCR3-positive naive cells had TRB CDR3s with higher hydrophobicity (lower Kidera factor 4), lower energy, and higher strength and volume indices.

Sequencing was performed on naive CXCR3+ CD8+ T cells from blood. This specimen's cell subset or site label, per the study, means: CD45RO-CCR7+CD27+CD95- naive CD8+ T cells expressing CXCR3 (TNR3+). These receptors all come from a human donor in good health. Some clones in this sample may be carry-over from other donors' samples.

This clonotype is medium-sized (0.01 to 0.1%) by frequency. This chain joins TRBV4-2 and TRBJ2-1; TCRdb indicates TRBD2, and absent DNA this call remains unverified. The CDR3 spans 18 residues. Germline CDR1 LGHNA, CDR2 YNFKEQ. This CDR3 reads CASSQDPTWRESYNEQFF.

The gene calls are TRBV29-1 and TRBJ2-7. From germline, CDR1 is SQVTM and CDR2 ANQGSEA. This CDR3 contains 11 residues. CDR3 amino acids: CSVEQQYEQYF.

In terms of frequency, this clonotype is medium-sized. V is TRBV29-1 and J is TRBJ1-2. The germline CDR1 and CDR2 sequences are SQVTM and ANQGSEA. The CDR3 loop spans 16 amino acids. The CDR3 sequence is CSVEDRPQRFNYGYTF. The full variable domain, in which reference TRBV29-1 and TRBJ1-2 provide the parts outside the CDR3, is SAVISQKPSRDICQRGTSLTIQCQVDSQVTMMFWYRQQPGQSLTLIATANQGSEATYESGFVIDKFPISRPNLTFSTLTVSNMSPEDSSIYLCSVEDRPQRFNYGYTFGSGTRLTVV.

This clonotype is labeled medium-sized based on frequency. J is TRBJ2-2 and V is TRBV4-3; lacking DNA, the TRBD1 call made by TCRdb goes unchecked. CDR3 length equals 18 residues. Germline V gives CDR1 LGHNA, CDR2 YSLEER. CDR3 sequence reads: CASSLSIGQGARSGELFF.

This clonotype is deemed medium-sized by its frequency. This sequence joins TRBV2 and TRBJ2-7; lacking DNA, the TRBD1 call made by TCRdb goes unchecked. This CDR3 has 14 residues. The germline CDR1 and CDR2 sequences are SNHLY and FYNNEI. This CDR3 is CASSVGTGGYEQYF. Looking up the rest from reference TRBV2 and TRBJ2-7 gives the full variable domain: EPEVTQTPSHQVTQMGQEVILRCVPISNHLYFYWYRQILGQKVEFLVSFYNNEISEKSEIFDDQFSVERPDGSNFTLKIRSTKLEDSAMYFCASSVGTGGYEQYFGPGTRLTVT.

Its frequency marks this clonotype as medium-sized. The chain has TRBV14 and TRBJ2-7; the D gene TCRdb calls, TRBD1, cannot be checked with no DNA. Per germline, CDR1 SGHDN and CDR2 FVKESK. The CDR3 loop spans 14 amino acids. The CDR3 here is CASSQQGRRPEQYF.

This clonotype shows up as medium-sized (0.01 to 0.1%) by frequency. The V call is TRBV28, the J call TRBJ2-1; checking the TCRdb D call of TRBD2 is not possible without DNA. Germline V gives CDR1 MDHEN, CDR2 SYDVKM. CDR3 length: 16 amino acids. The CDR3 loop reads CASSIPRRGSYNEQFF.

Considering frequency, this clonotype is medium-sized (0.01 to 0.1%). This CDR3 reads CSASGGAGYTF. The rearrangement uses TRBV20-1 and TRBJ1-2; TCRdb's D call, TRBD1, is unchecked because there is no DNA. CDR3 size: 11 residues. Germline V lookup: CDR1 DFQATT, CDR2 SNEGSKA (reference sequence).

The chain uses TRBV27 and TRBJ2-6; checking the TCRdb D call of TRBD1 is not possible without DNA. The CDR3 is 15 amino acids. Germline CDR1 reads MNHEY; CDR2 reads SMNVEV (reference sequence). The CDR3 loop is CASSHDRAGANVLTF.

The V and J genes are TRBV5-1 and TRBJ2-7; TCRdb returns TRBD1, unconfirmable since there is no DNA. The length of the CDR3 is 14 residues. The germline V gene encodes CDR1 SGHRS and CDR2 YFSETQ. CDR3: CASSPAPGGYEQYF.

CDR3 sequence reads: CSARDRGFTYNEQFF. The chain employs TRBV20-1 and TRBJ2-1; as DNA is missing, the TRBD1 call by TCRdb cannot be tested. The length of the CDR3 is 15 residues. The germline V gene has CDR1 DFQATT and CDR2 SNEGSKA (reference sequence).

This clonotype shows up as medium-sized (0.01 to 0.1%) by frequency. The J gene is TRBJ1-2, the V gene TRBV25-1; there is no DNA to check the TCRdb D call of TRBD1. Germline V gene data show CDR1 as MGHDK and CDR2 as SYGVNS. This CDR3 has 16 residues. The CDR3 region is CASSEVGAGGANGYTF.

This clonotype shows up as medium-sized (0.01 to 0.1%) by frequency. The V gene is TRBV28, the J gene TRBJ2-7. The CDR3 extends over 11 amino acids. The germline gives CDR1 MDHEN, CDR2 SYDVKM. This CDR3 reads CASSLYYEQYF.

In terms of frequency, this clonotype is medium-sized. This chain links TRBV6-5 with TRBJ1-4; with no DNA, the TCRdb D assignment of TRBD1 cannot be verified. Germline CDR1 reads MNHEY; CDR2 reads SVGAGI. The CDR3 contains 13 residues. The CDR3: CASSTHGGGKLFF.

The J gene is TRBJ2-7, the V gene TRBV7-9; the D call of TRBD1 rests on TCRdb alone, since no DNA is present to check it. The CDR3 length is 14 residues. Germline V gene data show CDR1 as SEHNR and CDR2 as FQNEAQ (reference sequence). The CDR3 sequence is CASTRSGQGYEQYF.